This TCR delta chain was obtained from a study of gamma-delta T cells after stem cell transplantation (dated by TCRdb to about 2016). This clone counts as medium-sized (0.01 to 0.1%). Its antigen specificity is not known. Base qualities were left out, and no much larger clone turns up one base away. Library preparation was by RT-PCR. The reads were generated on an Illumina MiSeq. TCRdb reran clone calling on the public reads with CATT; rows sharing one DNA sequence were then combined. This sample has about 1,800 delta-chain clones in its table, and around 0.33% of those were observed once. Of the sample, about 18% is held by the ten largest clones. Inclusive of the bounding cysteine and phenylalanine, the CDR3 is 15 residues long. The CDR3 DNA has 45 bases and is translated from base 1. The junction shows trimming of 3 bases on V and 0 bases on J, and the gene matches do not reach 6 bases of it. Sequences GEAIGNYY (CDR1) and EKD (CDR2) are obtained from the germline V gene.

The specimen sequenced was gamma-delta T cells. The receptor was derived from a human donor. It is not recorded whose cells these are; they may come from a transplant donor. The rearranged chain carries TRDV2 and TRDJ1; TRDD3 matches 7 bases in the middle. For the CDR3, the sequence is CACDLLGDYTDKLIF. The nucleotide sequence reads TGTGCCTGTGACTTGTTGGGGGACTACACCGATAAACTCATCTTT.